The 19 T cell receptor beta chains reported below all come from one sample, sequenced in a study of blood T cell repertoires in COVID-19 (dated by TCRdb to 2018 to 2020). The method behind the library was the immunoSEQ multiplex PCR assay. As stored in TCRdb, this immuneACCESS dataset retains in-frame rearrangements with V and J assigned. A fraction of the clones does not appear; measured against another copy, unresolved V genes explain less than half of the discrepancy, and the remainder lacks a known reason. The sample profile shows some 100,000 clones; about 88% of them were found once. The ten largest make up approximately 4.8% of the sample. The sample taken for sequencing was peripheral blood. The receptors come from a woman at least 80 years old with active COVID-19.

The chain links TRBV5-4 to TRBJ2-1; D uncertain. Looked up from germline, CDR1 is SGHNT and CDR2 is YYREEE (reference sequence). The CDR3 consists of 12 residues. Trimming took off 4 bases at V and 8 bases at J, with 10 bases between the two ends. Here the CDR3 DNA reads TGTGCCAGCAGCCCACTGCCGGATGAGCAGTTCTTC. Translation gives CASSPLPDEQFF.

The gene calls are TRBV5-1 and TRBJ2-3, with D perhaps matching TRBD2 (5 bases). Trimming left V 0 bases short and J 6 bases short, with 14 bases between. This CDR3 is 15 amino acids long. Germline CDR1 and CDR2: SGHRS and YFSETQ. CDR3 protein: CASSLGLGPGDTQYF. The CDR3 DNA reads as TGCGCCAGCAGCTTGGGTCTAGGCCCGGGGGATACGCAGTATTTT.

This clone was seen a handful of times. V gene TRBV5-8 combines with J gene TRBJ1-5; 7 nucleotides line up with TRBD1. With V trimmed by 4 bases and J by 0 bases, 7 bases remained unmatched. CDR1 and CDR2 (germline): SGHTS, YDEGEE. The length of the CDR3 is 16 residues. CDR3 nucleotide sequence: TGTGCCAGCAGCCCAAGACAGGGTGATAGCAATCAGCCCCAGCATTTT. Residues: CASSPRQGDSNQPQHF. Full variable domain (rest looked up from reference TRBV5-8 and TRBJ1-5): EAGVTQSPTHLIKTRGQQATLRCSPISGHTSVYWYQQALGLGLQFLLWYDEGEERNRGNFPPRFSGRQFPNYSSELNVNALELEDSALYLCASSPRQGDSNQPQHFGDGTRLSIL.

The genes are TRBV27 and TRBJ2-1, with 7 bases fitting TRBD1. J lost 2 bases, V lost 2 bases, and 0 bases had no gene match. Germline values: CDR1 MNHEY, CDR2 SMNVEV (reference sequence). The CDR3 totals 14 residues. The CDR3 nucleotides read TGTGCCAGCAGTTTAGGACAGGCCTACAATGAGCAGTTCTTC. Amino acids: CASSLGQAYNEQFF.

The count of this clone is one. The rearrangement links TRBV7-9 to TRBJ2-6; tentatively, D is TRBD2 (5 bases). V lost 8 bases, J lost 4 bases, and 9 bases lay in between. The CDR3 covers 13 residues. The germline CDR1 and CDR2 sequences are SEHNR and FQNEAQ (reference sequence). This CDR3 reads CASGSSGANVLTF. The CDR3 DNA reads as TGTGCCAGCGGGAGTTCCGGGGCCAACGTCCTGACTTTC.

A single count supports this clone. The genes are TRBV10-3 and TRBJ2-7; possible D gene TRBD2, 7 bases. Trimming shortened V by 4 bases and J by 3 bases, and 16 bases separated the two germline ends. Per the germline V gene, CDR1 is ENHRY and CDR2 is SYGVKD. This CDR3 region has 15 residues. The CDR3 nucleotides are TGTGCCATCAGTGGGGGAGGGACAACTAACTACGAGCAGTACTTC. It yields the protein CAISGGGTTNYEQYF.

Here the CDR3 DNA reads TGTGCCAGCAGTCCCCGACTAGCGGGAGCGCGGGGTACGCAGTATTTT. Residues: CASSPRLAGARGTQYF. The chain joins TRBV28 to TRBJ2-3; 12 bases are a match to TRBD2. CDR3 size: 16 residues. The trim removed 5 bases at V and 8 bases at J, leaving 11 bases unmatched. From germline, CDR1 is MDHEN and CDR2 SYDVKM.

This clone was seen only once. The CDR3 protein is CASSPLLSGGTYEQYF. In DNA, the CDR3 is TGTGCCAGCAGCCCCCTTTTATCGGGAGGGACCTACGAGCAGTACTTC. The rearrangement links TRBV14 to TRBJ2-7; 8 nucleotides line up with TRBD2. The CDR3 runs to 16 residues. Trimming removed 4 bases from V and 2 bases from J; junction bases left unmatched: 10. The germline CDR1 and CDR2 sequences are SGHDN and FVKESK.

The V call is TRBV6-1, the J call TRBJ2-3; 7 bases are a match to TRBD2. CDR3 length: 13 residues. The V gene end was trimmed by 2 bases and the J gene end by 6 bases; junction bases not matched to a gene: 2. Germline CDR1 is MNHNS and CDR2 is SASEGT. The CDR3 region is CASSEISGDTQYF. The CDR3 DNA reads TGTGCCAGCAGTGAAATTAGCGGGGATACGCAGTATTTT.

As DNA, the CDR3 is TGTGCCAGCAGCCAACCAGGGAACCTCCGCAATGAGCAGTTCTTC. Translated: CASSQPGNLRNEQFF. The rearrangement uses TRBV4-2 and TRBJ2-1; D may be TRBD1 (5 bases). The CDR3 spans 15 residues. Trimming removed 2 bases at V and 6 bases at J, with 14 bases between. Looked up from germline, CDR1 is LGHNA and CDR2 is YNFKEQ.

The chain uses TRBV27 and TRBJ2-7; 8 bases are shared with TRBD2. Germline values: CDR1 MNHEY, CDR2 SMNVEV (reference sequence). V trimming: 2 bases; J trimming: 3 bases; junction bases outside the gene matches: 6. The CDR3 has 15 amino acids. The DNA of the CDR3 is TGTGCCAGCAGTTTAACTAGCGGAGGATACTACGAGCAGTACTTC. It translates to CASSLTSGGYYEQYF.

DNA for the CDR3: TGTGCCAGCAGTGGAGGAGGCCAGTACTTC. Translated: CASSGGGQYF. This chain uses TRBV2 with TRBJ2-5; TRBD2 might be the D (5 bases). The V and J ends lost 4 bases and 10 bases respectively, with 7 bases between them. CDR3 size: 10 residues. Germline V gene sequence: CDR1 SNHLY, CDR2 FYNNEI.

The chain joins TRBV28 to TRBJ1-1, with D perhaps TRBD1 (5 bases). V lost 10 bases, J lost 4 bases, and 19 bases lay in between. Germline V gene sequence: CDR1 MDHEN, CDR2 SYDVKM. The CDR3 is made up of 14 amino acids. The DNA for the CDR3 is TGTGCCATATGCGGGAGCAGGGTTGGCACTGAAGCTTTCTTT. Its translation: CAICGSRVGTEAFF.

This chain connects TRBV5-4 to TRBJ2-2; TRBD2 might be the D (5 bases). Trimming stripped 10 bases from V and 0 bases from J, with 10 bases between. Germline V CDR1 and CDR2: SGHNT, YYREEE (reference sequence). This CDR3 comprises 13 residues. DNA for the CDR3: TGTGCCTTCGGACTGGCGAACACCGGGGAGCTGTTTTTT. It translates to CAFGLANTGELFF.

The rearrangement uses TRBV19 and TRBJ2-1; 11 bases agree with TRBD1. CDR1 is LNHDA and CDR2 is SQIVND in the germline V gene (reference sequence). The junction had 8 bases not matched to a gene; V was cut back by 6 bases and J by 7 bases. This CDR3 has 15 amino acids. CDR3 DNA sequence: TGTGCCAGTAGAACCGGGACAGGGGGTGGAAATGAGCAGTTCTTC. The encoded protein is CASRTGTGGGNEQFF.

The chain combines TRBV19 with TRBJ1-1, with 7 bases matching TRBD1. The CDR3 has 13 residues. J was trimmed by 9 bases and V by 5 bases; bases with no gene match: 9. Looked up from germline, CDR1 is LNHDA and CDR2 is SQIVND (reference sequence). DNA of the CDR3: TGTGCCAGTAGTGCAAACGACAGGGTTAAAGCTTTCTTT. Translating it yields CASSANDRVKAFF.

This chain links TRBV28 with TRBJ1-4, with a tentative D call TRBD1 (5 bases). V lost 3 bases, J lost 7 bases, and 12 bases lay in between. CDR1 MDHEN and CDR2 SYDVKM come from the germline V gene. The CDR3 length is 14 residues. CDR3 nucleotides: TGTGCCAGCAGTTTGGCAGGGCTGGGTGAAAAACTGTTTTTT. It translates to CASSLAGLGEKLFF.

DNA for the CDR3: TGTGCCAGCAGCTCACCCGACCGACAGGGCCCCGAGCAGTACTTC. Translated, it gives CASSSPDRQGPEQYF. The chain carries TRBV7-2 and TRBJ2-7; 7 nucleotides match TRBD1. The trim removed 4 bases at V and 6 bases at J, leaving 12 bases unmatched. Per germline, CDR1 SGHTA and CDR2 FQGNSA. The CDR3 covers 15 residues.

The CDR3 bases are TGTGCCAGCTCACCCGGGACTAGCGGATATACAGATACGCAGTATTTT. This translates into CASSPGTSGYTDTQYF. The V and J genes are TRBV18 and TRBJ2-3; 11 bases align to TRBD2. The CDR3 totals 16 residues. J lost 3 bases, V lost 3 bases, and 5 bases had no gene match. Germline-derived CDR1 and CDR2 are KGHSH and LQKENI.